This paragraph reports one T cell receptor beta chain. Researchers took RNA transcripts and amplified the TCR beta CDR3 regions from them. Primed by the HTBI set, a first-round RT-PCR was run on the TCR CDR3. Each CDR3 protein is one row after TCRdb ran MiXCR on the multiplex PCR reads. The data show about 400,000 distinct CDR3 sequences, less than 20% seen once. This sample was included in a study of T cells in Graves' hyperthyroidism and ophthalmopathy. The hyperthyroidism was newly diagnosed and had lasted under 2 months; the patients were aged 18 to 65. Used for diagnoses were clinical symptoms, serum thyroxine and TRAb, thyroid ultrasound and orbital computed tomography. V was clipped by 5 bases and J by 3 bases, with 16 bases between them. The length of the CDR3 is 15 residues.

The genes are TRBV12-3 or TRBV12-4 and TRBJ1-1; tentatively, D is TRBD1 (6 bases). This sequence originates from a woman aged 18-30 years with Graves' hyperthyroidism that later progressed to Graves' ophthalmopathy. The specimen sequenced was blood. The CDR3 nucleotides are TGTGCCAGCAGTCCCCACAGGGACGGGCACACTGAAGCTTTCTTT. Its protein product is CASSPHRDGHTEAFF.